The 21 T cell receptor beta chains below come from one sample, sequenced in a study of identical twins. TCRdb analysed the 5' RACE reads with MiXCR anew, one entry per CDR3 protein. The data show 400,000 to 550,000 distinct CDR3 sequences, roughly 24% seen once. This sample also belongs to another study, concerning T cells expressing NK-cell markers.

Sequencing used CD4+ T cells sorted from blood. The receptors come from a woman aged 18-29 years in good health.

This clonotype was detected a few times. The chain links TRBV5-1 to TRBJ2-5; D perhaps matches TRBD1 (6 bases). The CDR3 extends over 14 amino acids. V lost 4 bases, J lost 5 bases, and 15 bases lay in between. Germline-derived CDR1 and CDR2 are SGHRS and YFSETQ. The CDR3 nucleotides are TGCGCCAGCAGCCCCCGACAGGTGACGGAGACCCAGTACTTC. It specifies CASSPRQVTETQYF.

The chain joins TRBV7-6 to TRBJ2-4; D call uncertain. Per germline, CDR1 SGHVS and CDR2 FNYEAQ. This CDR3 contains 12 residues. Between the trimmed V and J ends, which lost 6 bases and 16 bases, there was a span of 19 bases. CDR3 nucleotide sequence: TGTGCCAGCAGTCCAAGGCCGGGCCCAATCTACTTC. Amino acid sequence: CASSPRPGPIYF.

This chain links TRBV12-3 or TRBV12-4 with TRBJ2-2; 8 positions match TRBD1. The CDR3 has 15 amino acids. Trimming cost V 6 bases and J 3 bases; bases outside gene matches: 6. In DNA form, the CDR3 reads TGTGCCAGCAGAACCGGGACAGGAGACACCGGGGAGCTGTTTTTT. Protein: CASRTGTGDTGELFF.

J is TRBJ2-5 and V is TRBV19; a possible D gene is TRBD2 (5 bases). Germline assignment: CDR1 LNHDA and CDR2 SQIVND (reference sequence). The CDR3 runs to 13 residues. V was cut by 5 bases and J by 3 bases, with 10 bases left in between. The CDR3 DNA follows: TGTGCCAGTAGTCGGGATGAGGAAGAGACCCAGTACTTC. Translation gives CASSRDEEETQYF.

This clonotype was counted a few times. The rearrangement uses TRBV24-1 and TRBJ1-5; a weak D match, TRBD1 (5 bases). CDR3 size: 14 residues. V shed 7 bases and J shed 4 bases, with 13 bases lying between them. Germline lookup yields CDR1 KGHDR and CDR2 SFDVKD. This chain's CDR3 is CATSNGGHNQPQHF. CDR3 bases: TGTGCCACCAGCAACGGGGGTCATAATCAGCCCCAGCATTTT.

This clonotype was picked up a small number of times. This chain connects TRBV14 to TRBJ2-1, with TRBD1 matching over 9 bases. With V trimmed by 1 base and J by 5 bases, 6 bases remained unmatched. Germline V gene data show CDR1 as SGHDN and CDR2 as FVKESK. The CDR3 has 16 residues. As DNA, the CDR3 is TGTGCCAGCAGCCAAGTATGGGGACAGGGAAACAATGAGCAGTTCTTC. Translation gives CASSQVWGQGNNEQFF.

Here the CDR3 reads CASSAGYNEKLFF. The DNA of the CDR3 is TGTGCCAGCAGCGCTGGGTATAATGAAAAACTGTTTTTT. J is TRBJ1-4 and V is TRBV14; no firm D call. CDR1 SGHDN and CDR2 FVKESK come from the germline V gene. This CDR3 has 13 amino acids. Trimming cost V 5 bases and J 4 bases, with 8 bases left between them.

The J gene is TRBJ2-2, the V gene TRBV19; the match to TRBD2 covers 7 bases. Germline CDR1 reads LNHDA; CDR2 reads SQIVND (reference sequence). Losses at the gene ends were 2 bases for V and 1 base for J; bases not matched to a gene: 7. The CDR3 sequence is 17 residues long. The CDR3 reads CASSIMGGPKNTGELFF. CDR3 nucleotide sequence: TGTGCCAGTAGTATAATGGGAGGGCCCAAGAACACCGGGGAGCTGTTTTTT.

This clonotype was observed a handful of times. The chain carries TRBV15 and TRBJ2-2, with D possibly matching TRBD2 (6 bases). The CDR3 totals 13 residues. Germline V lookup: CDR1 LNHNV, CDR2 YYDKDF (reference sequence). The V end was cut by 7 bases, the J end by 1 base, with 7 bases between. The CDR3 nucleotides read TGTGCCACCACGCGGGGGAACACCGGGGAGCTGTTTTTT. As protein: CATTRGNTGELFF. Full variable domain (outside the CDR3, taken from reference TRBV15 and TRBJ2-2): DAMVIQNPRYQVTQFGKPVTLSCSQTLNHNVMYWYQQKSSQAPKLLFHYYDKDFNNEADTPDNFQSRRPNTSFCFLDIRSPGLGDTAMYLCATTRGNTGELFFGEGSRLTVL.

The V and J genes are TRBV20-1 and TRBJ2-3, with D unresolved. V lost 3 bases to trimming and J lost 6 bases, with 7 bases between them. From germline, CDR1 is DFQATT and CDR2 SNEGSKA (reference sequence). The CDR3 sequence is 11 residues long. The CDR3 loop is CSASLSDTQYF. CDR3 nucleotide sequence: TGCAGTGCTAGTCTTTCGGATACGCAGTATTTT.

The chain uses TRBV28 and TRBJ1-1; the D is unclear. Trimming took 10 bases from V and 12 from J, leaving 27 bases between them. CDR1 and CDR2 from the germline V gene are MDHEN and SYDVKM. The CDR3 length is 14 residues. Written as DNA, the CDR3 is TGTGCCATGGGCCCCGGGCCCCTCAGCTGGGAACCTTTCTTT. As protein: CAMGPGPLSWEPFF.

V is TRBV12-3 or TRBV12-4 and J is TRBJ2-3; D perhaps matches TRBD2 (6 bases). Between the trimmed V and J ends, which lost 7 bases and 5 bases, there was a span of 19 bases. The length of the CDR3 is 15 residues. CDR3 amino acids: CASIRRGTTGDTQYF. In nucleotides, the CDR3 is TGTGCCAGCATTCGACGGGGGACCACCGGAGATACGCAGTATTTT.

This clonotype has more than one count but fewer than ten. V usage is TRBV6-1 and J usage is TRBJ2-7, with 14 bases identical to TRBD2. Germline V gene sequence: CDR1 MNHNS, CDR2 SASEGT. V lost 7 bases and J lost 3; bases outside the gene matches: 5. The CDR3 is made up of 15 amino acids. The CDR3 nucleotides are TGTGCCAGCACCGGGACTAGCGGGGGCAACTACGAGCAGTACTTC. It yields the protein CASTGTSGGNYEQYF.

This chain uses TRBV4-2 with TRBJ2-7; 11 bases line up with TRBD2. With 0 bases clipped from V and 2 bases from J, the junction kept 9 bases outside the gene matches. This CDR3 is 18 amino acids long. Germline CDR1 LGHNA, CDR2 YNFKEQ. CDR3 in amino acids: CASSQEGKGTSGPYEQYF. The CDR3 region has the DNA TGTGCCAGCAGCCAAGAAGGAAAAGGGACTAGCGGCCCCTACGAGCAGTACTTC.

J is TRBJ1-1 and V is TRBV6-5; 8 bases are shared with TRBD1. V lost 2 bases and J lost 1; bases outside the gene matches: 0. CDR3 length: 14 amino acids. Germline values: CDR1 MNHEY, CDR2 SVGAGI. For the CDR3, the DNA is TGTGCCAGCAGTTACGGGACAGGGAACACTGAAGCTTTCTTT. Its translation: CASSYGTGNTEAFF.

This clonotype was recorded many times. The rearrangement joins TRBV12-3 or TRBV12-4 to TRBJ2-3, with D uncertain. Trimming took 4 bases from V and 6 from J, leaving 11 bases between them. CDR3 length: 13 residues. CDR3 bases: TGTGCCAGCAGTTATATGGTGCCTGATACGCAGTATTTT. Its protein is CASSYMVPDTQYF.

The CDR3 bases are TGTGCCAGCAGCTTAAGGGGGAGGTGGCAAGAGACCCAGTACTTC. This gives the protein CASSLRGRWQETQYF. This chain joins TRBV7-2 and TRBJ2-5, with D tentatively TRBD1 or TRBD2 (6 bases each). This CDR3 contains 15 residues. The V gene lost 2 bases and the J gene lost 2 bases, with 12 bases spanning the gap. CDR1 and CDR2 from the germline V gene are SGHTA and FQGNSA.

The chain is built from TRBV20-1 and TRBJ2-7, with a possible D match to TRBD1 (6 bases). The V end was cut by 0 bases, the J end by 3 bases, with 12 bases between. Germline V lookup: CDR1 DFQATT, CDR2 SNEGSKA (reference sequence). This CDR3 is built from 14 residues. For the CDR3, the DNA is TGCAGTGCTAGAGAAGGCAGGGGCATCTACGAGCAGTACTTC. Its translation: CSAREGRGIYEQYF.

V gene TRBV11-3 combines with J gene TRBJ2-5, with D hard to call. The CDR3 loop spans 15 amino acids. Germline V gene data show CDR1 as SGHNT and CDR2 as YENEEA. Trimming took 8 bases from V and 4 from J, leaving 20 bases between them. The CDR3: CASGQGRRRPETQYF. Here the CDR3 DNA reads TGTGCCAGCGGCCAAGGACGGCGACGGCCAGAGACCCAGTACTTC.

Concerning this clonotype itself: This could be a read error, since a much larger clone is one nucleotide away. The genes are TRBV7-9 and TRBJ2-3; TRBD1 matches at 7 bases. From germline, CDR1 is SEHNR and CDR2 FQNEAQ (reference sequence). The length of the CDR3 is 12 residues. The CDR3 loop reads CVSSWTGDTQYF. Written as DNA, the CDR3 is TGTGTCAGCAGCTGGACAGGAGATACGCAGTATTTT.

This clonotype was recorded at least ten times. This rearrangement joins TRBV6-5 to TRBJ1-2; D gene uncertain. Germline V lookup: CDR1 MNHEY, CDR2 SVGAGI. Trimming cost V 1 base and J 3 bases, with 15 bases left between them. This CDR3 is 16 amino acids long. The CDR3 sequence is CASSYFGPPPYYGYTF. CDR3 DNA sequence: TGTGCCAGCAGTTACTTTGGCCCACCGCCCTACTATGGCTACACCTTC.